The rows below give T cell receptor beta chains drawn from one sample of a study of beta chain features in type 1 diabetes. Produced via immunoSEQ multiplex PCR; TCRdb's table is partial and in-frame only. The sample holds hundreds of thousands of clones, more than 9.5% seen once. Sequencing was done on a sample of naive CD4+ T cells from blood. The source of these receptors is a young woman in good health. Both conserved end residues are part of each CDR3. The D gene is left open where the match is weak. Size tells how often a clone was seen (once, few, many) or the class of an expanded clone, and some rows leave it out.

clone_size	d_call	cdr3_length	v_call	j_call	cdr3_aa	cdr3_nt
few	TRBD1	12	TRBV2	TRBJ2-5	CASKGQGETQYF	TGTGCCAGCAAGGGACAGGGAGAGACCCAGTACTTC
NA	NA	14	TRBV30	TRBJ1-2	CAWRRQGGFYGYTF	TGTGCCTGGAGACGGCAGGGAGGCTTCTATGGCTACACCTTC
few	NA	12	TRBV29-1	TRBJ2-3	CSVDTGTDTQYF	TGCAGCGTTGATACTGGCACAGATACGCAGTATTTT
few	TRBD2	18	TRBV4-3	TRBJ2-3	CASSQGYSGGINTDTQYF	TGCGCCAGCAGCCAAGGCTATAGCGGGGGGATAAACACAGATACGCAGTATTTT
NA	NA	15	TRBV28	TRBJ2-7	CASSLGGLAKYEQYF	TGTGCCAGCAGTTTAGGTGGTCTAGCGAAATACGAGCAGTACTTC
few	TRBD2	15	TRBV18	TRBJ2-1	CASSLQTSGGNEQFF	TGTGCCAGCTCACTTCAGACTAGCGGGGGCAATGAGCAGTTCTTC
NA	TRBD1	16	TRBV6-1	TRBJ1-5	CASSDKDRGRNQPQHF	TGTGCCAGCAGTGACAAGGACAGGGGTAGGAATCAGCCCCAGCATTTT
few	TRBD2	14	TRBV5-1	TRBJ2-4	CASSPSSGSYIQYF	TGCGCCAGCAGCCCGTCTAGCGGGAGTTACATTCAGTACTTC
few	NA	11	TRBV27	TRBJ2-1	CASTGVNEQFF	TGTGCCAGCACGGGAGTGAATGAGCAGTTCTTC
few	TRBD2	16	TRBV9	TRBJ2-2	CASSARTSGTRGELFF	TGTGCCAGCAGCGCCCGGACTAGCGGGACGCGAGGGGAGCTGTTTTTT
NA	NA	15	TRBV4-3	TRBJ2-2	CASSQGRAGTGELFF	TGCGCCAGCAGCCAAGGGCGCGCGGGTACCGGGGAGCTGTTTTTT
NA	NA	17	TRBV4-2	TRBJ2-3	CASSQQKTGAGADTQYF	TGTGCCAGCAGCCAGCAGAAAACGGGGGCTGGGGCAGATACGCAGTATTTT
NA	NA	15	TRBV9	TRBJ2-2	CASSVETANTGELFF	TGTGCCAGCAGCGTCGAGACAGCGAACACCGGGGAGCTGTTTTTT
few	NA	15	TRBV4-1	TRBJ1-4	CASSQASPGTGKLFF	TGCGCCAGCAGCCAAGCCTCGCCGGGGACTGGGAAACTGTTTTTT